A single sample gave rise to the 8 T cell receptor beta chains below, sequenced in a study of blood T cell repertoires in COVID-19. Assay used: immunoSEQ multiplex PCR; TCRdb lists only in-frame clones, some missing. The sample yields approximately 71,000 clones, around 80% seen once. The sequencing input was peripheral blood. The receptor source for this set is an elderly woman with acute or convalescent COVID-19.

The J gene is TRBJ1-6, the V gene TRBV5-1, with TRBD1 matching 8 bases. V was pared by 4 bases and J by 10 bases, with 7 bases of the junction left unmatched. The germline gives CDR1 SGHRS, CDR2 YFSETQ. The CDR3 has 14 amino acids. CDR3 region: CASSPRGPNSPLHF. The CDR3 DNA sequence: TGCGCCAGCAGCCCCAGGGGGCCGAACTCACCCCTCCACTTT.

The chain has TRBV12-3 or TRBV12-4 and TRBJ2-7; a possible D gene is TRBD1 (6 bases). The CDR3 length is 13 residues. V lost 1 base to trimming and J lost 4 bases, with 8 bases between them. The CDR3 DNA reads as TGTGCCAGCAGTTTAGGCAGGGGTTACGAGCAGTACTTC. Its protein is CASSLGRGYEQYF.

The rearrangement joins TRBV21-1 to TRBJ2-5; TRBD1, the table's D call, was not compared with the DNA. TRBV21-1 is flagged as a pseudogene. This CDR3 comprises 17 residues. CDR3 sequence reads: CASSPPRETGVWETQYF. CDR3 coding DNA: TGTGCCAGCAGCCCACCTCGGGAGACAGGGGTCTGGGAGACCCAGTACTTC.

The chain couples TRBV27 to TRBJ1-4; tentative D call: TRBD1 (5 bases). Germline-derived CDR1 and CDR2 are MNHEY and SMNVEV (reference sequence). CDR3 length: 14 amino acids. Trimming pared 5 bases from V and 4 bases from J, leaving 11 bases between. CDR3 nucleotides: TGTGCCAGCAGTACCGGGGGGAGTAATGAAAAACTGTTTTTT. It translates to CASSTGGSNEKLFF.

For the CDR3, the DNA is TGCAGTGCTAGTCGCCAGGGGATCCGCTACGAGCAGTACTTC. This codes for CSASRQGIRYEQYF. The chain links TRBV20-1 to TRBJ2-7, with D maybe TRBD1 (6 bases). Germline CDR1 and CDR2: DFQATT and SNEGSKA (reference sequence). This CDR3 spans 14 amino acids. V lost 3 bases, J lost 3 bases, and 15 bases lay in between.

V and J are TRBV5-6 and TRBJ1-2; the match to TRBD1 covers 11 bases. This CDR3 spans 15 amino acids. CDR1 SGHDT and CDR2 YYEEEE come from the germline V gene. The V and J ends lost 4 bases and 7 bases, in that order; junction bases with no gene match: 9. The CDR3 loop is CASSVPGQGVGGYTF. The CDR3 DNA reads as TGTGCCAGCAGCGTACCGGGACAGGGGGTGGGTGGCTACACCTTC.

The chain employs TRBV3-1 (or the pseudogene TRBV3-2) and TRBJ2-5; TRBD1 is a possible D gene (6 bases). Deletions cut 6 bases from V and 5 bases from J, with 13 bases between. Germline V gene lookup returns CDR1 LGHDT and CDR2 YNNKEL (reference sequence). The CDR3 has 13 amino acids. The chain's CDR3 is CASSSGQRETQYF. The CDR3, as DNA: TGTGCCAGCAGTTCTGGACAGAGGGAGACCCAGTACTTC.

The chain joins TRBV12-3 or TRBV12-4 to TRBJ2-1, with TRBD1 as a possible D gene (5 bases). Trimming took 6 bases from V and 7 from J, leaving 13 bases between them. The CDR3 consists of 13 residues. In DNA form, the CDR3 reads TGTGCCAGCAGCAGGAGACAGAATAATGAGCAGTTCTTC. Translating gives CASSRRQNNEQFF.